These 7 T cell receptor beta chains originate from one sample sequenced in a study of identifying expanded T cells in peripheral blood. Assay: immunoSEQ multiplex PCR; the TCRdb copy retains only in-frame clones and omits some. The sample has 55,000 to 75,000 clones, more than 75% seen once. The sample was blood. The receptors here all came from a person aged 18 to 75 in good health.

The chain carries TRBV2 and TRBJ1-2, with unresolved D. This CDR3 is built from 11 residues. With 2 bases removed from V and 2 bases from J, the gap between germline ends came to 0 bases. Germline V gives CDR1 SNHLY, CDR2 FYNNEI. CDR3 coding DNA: TGTGCCAGCAGTGAAAACTATGGCTACACCTTC. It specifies CASSENYGYTF.

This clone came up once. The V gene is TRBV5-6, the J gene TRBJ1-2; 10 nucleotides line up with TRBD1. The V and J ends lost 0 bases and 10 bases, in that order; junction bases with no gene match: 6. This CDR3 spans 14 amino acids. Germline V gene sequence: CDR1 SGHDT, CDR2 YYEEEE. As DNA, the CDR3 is TGTGCCAGCAGCTTGGCCTTGACAGGGGGCGACTACACCTTC. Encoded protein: CASSLALTGGDYTF.

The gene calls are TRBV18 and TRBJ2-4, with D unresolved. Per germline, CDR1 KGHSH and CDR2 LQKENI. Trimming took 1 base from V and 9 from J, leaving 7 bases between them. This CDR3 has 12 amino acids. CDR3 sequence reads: CASSPQGFIQYF. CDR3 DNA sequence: TGTGCCAGCTCACCACAAGGGTTCATTCAGTACTTC.

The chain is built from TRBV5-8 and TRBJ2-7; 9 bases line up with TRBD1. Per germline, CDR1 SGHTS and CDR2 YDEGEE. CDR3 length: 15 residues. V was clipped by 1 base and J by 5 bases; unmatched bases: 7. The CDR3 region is CASSLWGTGTDEQYF. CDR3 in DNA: TGTGCCAGCAGCTTGTGGGGGACAGGGACGGACGAGCAGTACTTC.

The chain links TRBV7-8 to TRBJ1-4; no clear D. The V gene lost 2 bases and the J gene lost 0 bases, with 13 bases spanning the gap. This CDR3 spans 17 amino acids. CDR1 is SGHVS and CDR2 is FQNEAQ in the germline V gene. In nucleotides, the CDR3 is TGTGCCAGCAGCTTAATTAGCGGGCCTGCAACTAATGAAAAACTGTTTTTT. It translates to CASSLISGPATNEKLFF.

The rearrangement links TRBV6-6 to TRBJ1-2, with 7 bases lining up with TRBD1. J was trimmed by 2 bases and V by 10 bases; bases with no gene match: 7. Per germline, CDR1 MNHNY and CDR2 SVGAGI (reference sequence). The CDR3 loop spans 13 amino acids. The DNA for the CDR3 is TGTGCCACCGGGGACAGCAAAAACTATGGCTACACCTTC. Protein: CATGDSKNYGYTF.

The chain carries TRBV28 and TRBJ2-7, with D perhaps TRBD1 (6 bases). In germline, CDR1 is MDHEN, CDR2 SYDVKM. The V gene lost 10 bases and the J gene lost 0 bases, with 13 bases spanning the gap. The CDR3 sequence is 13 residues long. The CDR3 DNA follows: TGTGCCACTGTGTTGGGGGCCTCCTACGAGCAGTACTTC. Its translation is CATVLGASYEQYF.